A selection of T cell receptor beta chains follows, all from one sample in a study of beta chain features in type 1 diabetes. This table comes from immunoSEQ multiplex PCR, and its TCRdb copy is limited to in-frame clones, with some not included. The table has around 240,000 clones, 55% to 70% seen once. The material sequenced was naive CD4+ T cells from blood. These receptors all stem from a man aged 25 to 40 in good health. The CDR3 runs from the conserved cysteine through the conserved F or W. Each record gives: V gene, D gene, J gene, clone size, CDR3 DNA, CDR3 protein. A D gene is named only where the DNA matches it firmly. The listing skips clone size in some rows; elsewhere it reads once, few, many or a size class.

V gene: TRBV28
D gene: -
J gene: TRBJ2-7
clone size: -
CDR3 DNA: TGTGCCAGCAGTTTGGGGAGCTACGAGCAGTACTTC
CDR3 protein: CASSLGSYEQYF

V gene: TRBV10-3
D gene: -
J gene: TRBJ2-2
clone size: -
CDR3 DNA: TGTGCCATCAGTGAGGAGTCCTTCACCGGGGAGCTGTTTTTT
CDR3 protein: CAISEESFTGELFF

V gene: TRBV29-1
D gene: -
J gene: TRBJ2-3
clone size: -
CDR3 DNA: TGCAGCGGTGGGGGTAGCGCGGGCACAGATACGCAGTATTTT
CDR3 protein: CSGGGSAGTDTQYF

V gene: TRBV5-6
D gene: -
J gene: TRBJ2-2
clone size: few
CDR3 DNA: TGTGCCAGCAGCGTCGGACACAACACCGGGGAGCTGTTTTTT
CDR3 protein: CASSVGHNTGELFF

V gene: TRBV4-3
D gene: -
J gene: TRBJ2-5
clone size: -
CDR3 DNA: TGCGCCAGCAGCCAAGAGTTTGGTACGGGCCCACAAGAGACCCAGTACTTC
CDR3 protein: CASSQEFGTGPQETQYF

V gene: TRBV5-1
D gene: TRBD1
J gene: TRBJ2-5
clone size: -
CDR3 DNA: TGCGCCAGCAGCTTGGCCGGAGGGACAGGGACTGAGACCCAGTACTTC
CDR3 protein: CASSLAGGTGTETQYF

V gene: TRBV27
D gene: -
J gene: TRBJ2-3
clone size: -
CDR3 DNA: TGTGCCAGCAGTTCGTGGTGGGATACGCAGTATTTT
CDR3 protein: CASSSWWDTQYF

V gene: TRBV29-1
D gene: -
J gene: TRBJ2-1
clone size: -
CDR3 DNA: TGCAGTGGGGAGGCGGTATACAATGAGCAGTTCTTC
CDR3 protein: CSGEAVYNEQFF

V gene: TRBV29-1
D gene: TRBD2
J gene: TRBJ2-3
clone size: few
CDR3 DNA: TGCAGCGCCGCGGGGGGGCCAGATACGCAGTATTTT
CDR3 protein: CSAAGGPDTQYF

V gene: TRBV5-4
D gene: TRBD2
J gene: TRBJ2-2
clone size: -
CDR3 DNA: TGTGCCAGCAGCTTTAGCGGGTACACCGGGGAGCTGTTTTTT
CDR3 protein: CASSFSGYTGELFF

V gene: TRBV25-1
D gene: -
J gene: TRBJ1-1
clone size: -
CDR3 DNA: TGTGCCAGCAGTGCTCGGAGGGTGAACACTGAAGCTTTCTTT
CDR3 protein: CASSARRVNTEAFF

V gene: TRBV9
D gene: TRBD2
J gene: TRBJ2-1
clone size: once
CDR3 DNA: TGTGCCAGCAGCTCCGGACTAGCGGGAGCCAATGAGCAGTTCTTC
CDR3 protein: CASSSGLAGANEQFF

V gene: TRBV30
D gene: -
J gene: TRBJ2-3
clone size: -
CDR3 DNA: TGTGCCTACATGAGCGGGGATACGCAGTATTTT
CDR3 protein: CAYMSGDTQYF

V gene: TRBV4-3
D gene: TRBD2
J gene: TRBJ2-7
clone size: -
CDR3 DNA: TGCGCCAGCAGCCAACAAGCGGGAGGCTACGAGCAGTACTTC
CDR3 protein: CASSQQAGGYEQYF

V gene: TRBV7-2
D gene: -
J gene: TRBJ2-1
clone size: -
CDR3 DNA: TGTGCCAGCAGCTTAGTTCCTAGCGTGCGCGAGCAGTTCTTC
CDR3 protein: CASSLVPSVREQFF

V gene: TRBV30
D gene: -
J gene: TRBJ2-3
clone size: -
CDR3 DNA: TGTGCCTGTCCGCTGGGACGGACAGATACGCAGTATTTT
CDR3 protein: CACPLGRTDTQYF

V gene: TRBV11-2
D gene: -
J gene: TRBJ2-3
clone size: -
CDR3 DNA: TGTGCCAGCAGCTCCAGGGGAGGGCCAACAGATACGCAGTATTTT
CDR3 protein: CASSSRGGPTDTQYF